The clone carrying this T cell receptor beta chain was seen ten or more times. The data derive from a study of T cells in Graves' hyperthyroidism and ophthalmopathy. Researchers took RNA transcripts and amplified the TCR beta CDR3 regions from them. RT-PCR in the first round (using the HTBI primer set) targeted the TCR CDR3. TCRdb itself ran the multiplex PCR reads through MiXCR, one entry per CDR3 protein. The data show 600,000 to 800,000 distinct CDR3 sequences, roughly a third seen once. Specimen: blood. The sequence derives from a woman aged 40 to 50 with Graves' hyperthyroidism.

The CDR3 is CASSLGGEVTGELFF. CDR3 nucleotide sequence: TGTGCCAGCAGCTTAGGGGGCGAGGTGACCGGGGAGCTGTTTTTT. The V gene is TRBV7-8, the J gene TRBJ2-2; possibly TRBD1 for D (5 bases). From germline, CDR1 is SGHVS and CDR2 FQNEAQ. This CDR3 has 15 amino acids. With 1 base removed from V and 5 bases from J, the gap between germline ends came to 11 bases.